This T cell receptor (beta chain) derives from a study of cytomegalovirus exposure and HLA in healthy donors (dated 2017 in TCRdb). About the study as a whole: An earlier analysis of roughly 570 of the donors reported 250 to 300 Gb of sequence data and 95 million to 140 million unique TCR beta sequences obtained from around 190 million T cells. Roughly 5 DR-DQ haplotypes were handled as single units for association and clustering because linkage in the cohort was strong. Among several hundred genotyped donors of the cohort, an average of around 250,000 unique TCR beta nucleotide sequences was sequenced per donor, of which about 19% were non-productive. An earlier analysis of 500 to 650 of the donors applied high-throughput TCR beta sequencing to assess whether each TCR beta V gene segment acted as functional or pseudogenic. Genome-wide SNP genotypes for about 60% of the 666 donors were used in a later genetic analysis, which treated that subset as a discovery cohort. A later analysis re-examined previously published TCR beta repertoires from over 500 donors and added high-resolution HLA genotyping to investigate patterns of TCR occurrence. An early release that covered about 600 HLA-typed donors contained around 300 gigabases of sequencing data and tens of millions of unique TCR sequences. Alongside the repertoire data, information on donor age, sex, ethnicity and CMV serostatus was compiled. Of the 300 to 450 genotyped donors, roughly 76% were placed in the genetic ancestry cluster associated with self-reported Caucasian donors. The later analysis used no new phenotypic data to find candidate immune exposures, relying instead on TCR beta sequences and their occurrence across donors. Every repertoire in the discovery cohort had been generated on one and the same sequencing platform. Besides the first cohort of roughly 660 subjects, a separate validation cohort made up of 95 to 150 different subjects was used. High-throughput TCR immunosequencing, statistical association of individual TCRs with disease status, and machine learning were combined to predict cytomegalovirus infection status. The study aimed to test whether signatures of past pathogen exposure could be identified by cataloging public T cell receptors. HLA typing included class I and class II loci at four-digit resolution. The T cell repertoires of 550 to 850 subjects were profiled by immunosequencing and related to cytomegalovirus serostatus. The number of typed donors differed by locus: about 620-640 for A, B, C, DRB1 and DQB1; some 540 for DQA1; 600 to 610 for DPA1; and roughly 470 for DPB1.

In the germline V gene, CDR1 corresponds to SGHTA and CDR2 to FQGNSA. From cysteine to phenylalanine, the CDR3 is 16 amino acids long. The only DNA kept is the CDR3, 48 bases in frame from the first base. V is trimmed back by 5 bases and J by 1 base, and the junction contains 9 bases that no gene match accounts for. Paper-wide results and their limitations: A further reported finding was that TCR beta sequences accurately predicted the HLA-A and HLA-B alleles for most subjects in the first cohort. Most TCR sequences were observed very rarely across donors, whereas some public TCRs were present in many individuals. An earlier analysis of roughly 570 of the donors showed that most TCR beta V segments appeared in productive rearrangements either about 87% or about 30% of the time, which broadly matched IMGT annotations. Correlated functional status among segregating V segments might reflect linkage disequilibrium, but an unknown experimental factor could not be ruled out. A later analysis found that HLA-associated TCR beta chains were more clonally expanded and had lower generation probabilities than equally common non-associated chains. A few of the identified cytomegalovirus-associated TCR beta chains were confirmed in vitro to be specific for cytomegalovirus antigens. In a later analysis, the rate of TCR association differed among HLA loci, with DRB1 alleles having the most associated TCRs and HLA-C alleles having the fewest. The classifier was reported to diagnose cytomegalovirus status with high specificity and sensitivity in both the original and validation cohorts. In a later genetic analysis, a missense DCLRE1C variant was associated with V-gene and J-gene trimming of TCR beta chains, and the association was replicated in an independent cohort. A later analysis found that most CMV-associated TCR beta chains appeared HLA-restricted, with HLA associations seemingly driven largely by CMV exposure. When HLA alleles, especially DR and DQ, strongly co-occurred, TCR associations were difficult to assign to individual alleles. The authors suggested that the approach could potentially be generalized to other disease states and immunological phenotypes. Because counts were too low, fewer than 20 rarely observed V segments, including chromosome 9 orphons, were excluded from the earlier analysis of fewer than 650 of the donors. Because some donors lacked HLA typing at each locus, the association tests relied only on the typed subset. Immune exposure information for the cohort was limited to CMV serostatus. Roughly uniform sequencing depth across donors was assumed in presence/absence analyses, although this assumption may not hold. In a later genetic analysis, fewer N-insertions in productive TCRs were reported among donors in an Asian-associated ancestry cluster than the approximately 670-donor mean. A cluster of highly shared sequence variants was judged likely to represent a technical artifact of the sequencing pipeline. A total of 150 to 200 TCR beta chains were listed by the study as associated with cytomegalovirus. A later analysis reported that several top co-occurrence clusters appeared linked to parvovirus B19, influenza, CMV and Epstein-Barr virus. In a later analysis, 15,000 to 20,000 TCR beta sequences were associated with specific HLA alleles at a false discovery rate of 0.05. Because the 87-base-pair reads could not distinguish some IMGT-functional V segments, including TRBV6-2 and TRBV6-3, those segments were excluded. The cohort was sequenced for TCR beta chains only, and without alpha or paired-chain data the features that could be detected were limited.

A word on this clone: Its antigen is unknown. No per-base quality is available; no much larger clone lies one base away.

To prepare the library, the immunoSEQ multiplex PCR assay was applied. For the multiplex PCR, a mixture combining 60 forward primers for TCR Vbeta segments and 13 reverse primers for TCR Jbeta segments was used. A multiplex PCR assay on genomic DNA amplified the CDR3 region of rearranged TCR beta genes. Amplified TCR beta libraries were sequenced as 87-base-pair reads on the Illumina HiSeq System. The study's processing was this. In a later analysis, approximately 74 million unique TCR beta chains were counted across the approximately 640 repertoires, and about 9.9 million of these chains were shared by at least two donors. A nearest-neighbor algorithm error-corrected the raw reads and collapsed the reads into unique sequences, merging closely related sequences to remove PCR and sequencing errors. Alignment of CDR3 sequences to IMGT reference sequences was used to assign V, D and J gene segments. For a sequence to be retained, a match of at least six nucleotides to both a V gene segment and a J gene segment was required. A rearrangement was called productive if the CDR3 had no stop codons and remained in frame with V and J, and every other rearrangement was called non-productive. Following IMGT convention, CDR3 was defined as the stretch from the second conserved V-encoded cysteine to the conserved J-encoded phenylalanine. Sequences without an unambiguous match to a single V gene segment were excluded from the earlier analysis of approximately 600 of the donors. In an earlier analysis of several hundred of the donors, V segments were called functional above 56.7% productive rearrangements and were called segregating when the between-donor standard deviation exceeded 5%. A statistical classification framework was built to diagnose cytomegalovirus status from the catalog of TCR beta chain sequences. In a later analysis, V and J genes were assigned by comparing TCR nucleotide sequences against IMGT/GENE-DB human TR gene sequences. A later analysis assigned CDR3 sequences and most-parsimonious VDJ recombination scenarios with the TCRdist pipeline. In a later analysis, each TCR beta chain was defined by its CDR3 amino acid sequence together with its V-gene family, and reads lacking a unique V-gene family were excluded. As a way to deal with suspected cross-contamination and a sequencing artifact, a later analysis dropped 450 to 700 nucleotide sequences that were highly shared and had low generation probability. For each public chain, a later analysis derived a clonal expansion index from normalized ranks of inferred template counts within each repertoire. Generation probabilities in a later analysis came from a VDJ recombination model fitted to out-of-frame rearrangements, and those results were checked against IGoR. In a later analysis, TCR-TCR, TCR-HLA and TCR-CMV co-occurrence was scored with hypergeometric tests, and a repertoire-size bias correction was applied to TCR pairs. A later analysis estimated false discovery rates by permuting HLA or CMV assignments 20 times. In a later analysis, co-occurring TCRs were grouped using DBSCAN, and TCRdist sequence similarity was added for clustering within HLA-allele-positive subsets. Repertoires with fewer than 30,000 or more than 120,000 public chains were left out of co-occurrence clustering, as were five repertoires with anomalous nucleotide sharing. What TCRdb holds here is the immuneACCESS table cut down to in-frame rearrangements. Part of the clones is not present; checked against another copy, under half of the missing clones reflect an unresolved V gene, and the others are unexplained. D and trimming were read from the DNA, whereas the V and J calls and clone size are those reported in that table. The sample includes about 90,000 clones, with just over 65% observed a single time. The ten largest clones represent about 2% of the sample.

The cohort consisted of more than 650 healthy bone marrow donors. At the time of sampling, every cohort member was nominally healthy, though immune exposures that went unrecorded were likely present. The donor tested CMV seronegative and was one of the 352 seronegative cohort members. Every donor gave a peripheral blood sample, and the peripheral blood mononuclear cells from that sample were used for TCR beta sequencing. The Qiagen DNeasy Blood Extraction Kit was used to extract genomic DNA from the blood cell samples. The sequence was obtained from a man aged 30 to 45 in good health and CMV-seronegative. The V and J segments used are TRBV7-2 and TRBJ1-1, with TRBD1 identical over 8 junction bases. Sequencing was performed on PBMCs. The CDR3 in this case is CASSLRQGRSNTEAFF. The base sequence is TGTGCCAGCAGCCTACGACAGGGGAGGTCGAACACTGAAGCTTTCTTT.